A selection of T cell receptor beta chains follows, all from one sample in a study of T cell clones after liver transplantation. Produced via immunoSEQ multiplex PCR; TCRdb's table is partial and in-frame only. The sample has roughly 70,000 clones; roughly nine tenths are singletons. Source: CD4+ T cells from blood, taken before liver transplant. These receptors all stem from a human donor who received a liver transplant. The CDR3 runs from the conserved cysteine through the conserved F or W. D genes are given only for firm matches. Some rows have no size entry. The others give once, few or many, or a class for an expanded clone.

len,abundance,v_gene,d_gene,j_gene,CDR3nt,CDR3aa
15,NA,TRBV5-1,TRBD2,TRBJ2-1,TGCGCCAGCAGCCTAGGACTAGCGGGAGGAAATGAGCAGTTCTTC,CASSLGLAGGNEQFF
14,few,TRBV7-9,TRBD2,TRBJ2-1,TGTGCCGGCGAGCGGGAGGGCCTCTACAATGAGCAGTTCTTC,CAGEREGLYNEQFF
15,NA,TRBV19,NA,TRBJ1-5,TGTGCCAGTAGTCGGCCGGGGGGTAGCAATCAGCCCCAGCATTTT,CASSRPGGSNQPQHF
15,NA,TRBV27,NA,TRBJ1-1,TGTGCCAGCAGTTTAAGGGCAGGGGAACGAACTGAAGCTTTCTTT,CASSLRAGERTEAFF
15,few,TRBV7-9,NA,TRBJ2-2,TGTGCCAGCAGCCGGACCTCGAGGAACACCGGGGAGCTGTTTTTT,CASSRTSRNTGELFF
15,NA,TRBV4-3,TRBD1,TRBJ2-1,TGCGCCAGCAGCCAAGATTACAGGGGGATCAATGAGCAGTTCTTC,CASSQDYRGINEQFF
15,NA,TRBV10-3,TRBD1,TRBJ1-1,TGTGCCACTCGACAGGGTACAAGCTCTAGCACTGAAGCTTTCTTT,CATRQGTSSSTEAFF
13,NA,TRBV11-3,NA,TRBJ1-1,TGTGCCAGCAGCCCTGACGGATACACTGAAGCTTTCTTT,CASSPDGYTEAFF
15,NA,TRBV5-1,NA,TRBJ2-7,TGCGCCAGCAGCTTGTCTGGCCCCCGTGTCGCCGAGCAGTACTTC,CASSLSGPRVAEQYF
15,NA,TRBV5-4,NA,TRBJ2-1,TGTGCCAGCAGCTTGTCGGATGAGCTGGGTAATGAGCAGTTCTTC,CASSLSDELGNEQFF
13,NA,TRBV9,NA,TRBJ1-2,TGTGCCAGCAGCGGGACGGCTAACTATGGCTACACCTTC,CASSGTANYGYTF
15,NA,TRBV6-5,NA,TRBJ2-2,TGTGCCAGCAGGCCGCCGCGGTCGGGGACCGGGGAGCTGTTTTTT,CASRPPRSGTGELFF
15,few,TRBV6-5,NA,TRBJ2-3,TGTGCCAGCAGTTACTCTTTCCAGATGGCAGATACGCAGTATTTT,CASSYSFQMADTQYF
12,NA,TRBV2,TRBD1,TRBJ2-7,TGTGCCAGCACGGGACAGAACGGAGAGCAGTACTTC,CASTGQNGEQYF
12,NA,TRBV11-3,NA,TRBJ1-1,TGTGCCAGCAGCTTAGATTGGGGGCAAGCTTTCTTT,CASSLDWGQAFF
15,NA,TRBV19,NA,TRBJ2-3,TGTGCCAGTAGTCCCCTCCTCAGACGGACAGATACGCAGTATTTT,CASSPLLRRTDTQYF
14,NA,TRBV4-1,NA,TRBJ1-1,TGCGCCAGCAGCCAAGACCAGGGGCGGGCTGAAGCTTTCTTT,CASSQDQGRAEAFF
14,NA,TRBV7-2,NA,TRBJ2-7,TGTGCCAGCAGCTTAGCGGGATCCCGATACGAGCAGTACTTC,CASSLAGSRYEQYF
14,NA,TRBV5-1,TRBD1,TRBJ2-2,TGCGCCAGCAGCGGGACAGCGAACACCGGGGAGCTGTTTTTT,CASSGTANTGELFF
16,NA,TRBV29-1,TRBD2,TRBJ2-5,TGCAGCGTTGATGGTTGGCCTAGCGGGGCGACAGAGACCCAGTACTTC,CSVDGWPSGATETQYF
16,NA,TRBV5-6,TRBD2,TRBJ2-1,TGTGCCAGCAGCGCTGGACTAGCGGGAGCCCTCAATGAGCAGTTCTTC,CASSAGLAGALNEQFF
14,NA,TRBV28,NA,TRBJ1-4,TGTGCCAGCAGTTTTCAGGGAGGGGGTGAAAAACTGTTTTTT,CASSFQGGGEKLFF
17,NA,TRBV2,TRBD2,TRBJ2-1,TGTGCCAGCAGTGAAGTAGGGGGGCGACTAGCGGGAGTTGAGCAGTTCTTC,CASSEVGGRLAGVEQFF
14,NA,TRBV28,NA,TRBJ2-4,TGTGCCAGCAGTTTTAGTTTAGCCAAAAACATTCAGTACTTC,CASSFSLAKNIQYF
15,NA,TRBV27,NA,TRBJ1-1,TGTGCCAGCAGCTATAATGGACAGCTCAACACTGAAGCTTTCTTT,CASSYNGQLNTEAFF
12,NA,TRBV19,NA,TRBJ1-5,TGTGCCAGTAGTAAAGGGGATCAGCCCCAGCATTTT,CASSKGDQPQHF
15,NA,TRBV11-2,TRBD1,TRBJ1-1,TGTGCCAGCAGCCTCACCCCCAGGGGGGACACTGAAGCTTTCTTT,CASSLTPRGDTEAFF
15,NA,TRBV9,NA,TRBJ2-7,TGTGCCAGCAGCGTAGGCCCTGGACTTACCTACGAGCAGTACTTC,CASSVGPGLTYEQYF
13,NA,TRBV29-1,TRBD2,TRBJ2-3,TGCAGCGTTGCCAGCGGGAGTTCGGATACGCAGTATTTT,CSVASGSSDTQYF
15,NA,TRBV5-1,NA,TRBJ2-1,TGCGCCAGCAGCTTTGGACTCTTTGTCGGCAATGAGCAGTTCTTC,CASSFGLFVGNEQFF
13,NA,TRBV27,TRBD1,TRBJ2-2,TGTGCCAGCAGTGGAACCGGGACAGGGAGGGTGTTTTTT,CASSGTGTGRVFF
14,NA,TRBV5-4,NA,TRBJ2-5,TGTGCCAGCAGCTGGTCCGGGACCCAAGAGACCCAGTACTTC,CASSWSGTQETQYF
16,many,TRBV19,TRBD2,TRBJ2-1,TGTGCCAGTAGTACAGGGGCTAGCGGGAGTAGGGATGAGCAGTTCTTC,CASSTGASGSRDEQFF
13,NA,TRBV6-5,NA,TRBJ2-7,TGTGCCAGCAGTTACTCGAGGCAGGGCGAGCAGTACTTC,CASSYSRQGEQYF
12,NA,TRBV30,NA,TRBJ2-3,TGTGCCTGGAGTTCGTCCGGAAATACGCAGTATTTT,CAWSSSGNTQYF
16,NA,TRBV13,TRBD2,TRBJ2-3,TGTGCCAGCAGCGGCCGGACTAGCGAAATCACAGATACGCAGTATTTT,CASSGRTSEITDTQYF
15,NA,TRBV27,NA,TRBJ1-2,TGTGCCAGCAGTTTATCCCCGGTCGTCAGGGATGGCTACACCTTC,CASSLSPVVRDGYTF
15,NA,TRBV19,TRBD2,TRBJ2-2,TGTGCCAGCGGTTCTCGACTAGCGGACACCGGGGAGCTGTTTTTT,CASGSRLADTGELFF
14,NA,TRBV5-6,NA,TRBJ2-5,TGTGCCAGCAGCCGTTGGGGAGGCATAGAGACCCAGTACTTC,CASSRWGGIETQYF
15,NA,TRBV5-1,NA,TRBJ1-3,TGCGCCAGCAGCTTGTTACAGGGAACCGGGAACACCATATATTTT,CASSLLQGTGNTIYF
18,NA,TRBV5-4,TRBD1,TRBJ1-4,TGTGCCAGCGGGATTACCAGGGGGACAGGGGGCTTCGGTGAAAAACTGTTTTTT,CASGITRGTGGFGEKLFF
13,once,TRBV30,NA,TRBJ2-3,TGTGCCTGGAGTTGGTGGAGGACAGATACGCAGTATTTT,CAWSWWRTDTQYF
15,NA,TRBV5-4,TRBD2,TRBJ2-4,TGTGCCAGCAGCTCGGCGACTAGCGGGACAAACATTCAGTACTTC,CASSSATSGTNIQYF
11,once,TRBV27,TRBD2,TRBJ2-7,TGTGGTAGCGGGGCGACCTACGAGCAGTACTTC,CGSGATYEQYF
13,NA,TRBV6-5,TRBD1,TRBJ1-1,TGTGCCAGCAGTTACGGACAGGGCACTGAAGCTTTCTTT,CASSYGQGTEAFF
19,once,TRBV5-1,TRBD2,TRBJ2-3,TGCGCCAGCAGCTTGGCTACTAGCGGAAGATTGATCCACACAGATACGCAGTATTTT,CASSLATSGRLIHTDTQYF
13,NA,TRBV5-6,NA,TRBJ2-3,TGTGCCAGCAGCACCGGGCGCACAGATACGCAGTATTTT,CASSTGRTDTQYF
13,NA,TRBV29-1,TRBD1,TRBJ1-1,TGCAGCGGATTGGGGACAGGGGTGACTGAAGCTTTCTTT,CSGLGTGVTEAFF
17,NA,TRBV28,NA,TRBJ2-3,TGTGCCAGCAGTCTCTCCCAGACTAGAACTAGCACAGATACGCAGTATTTT,CASSLSQTRTSTDTQYF
12,NA,TRBV28,TRBD1,TRBJ2-7,TGTGCCGGGGGGACAGGGGGATCCGAGCAGTACTTC,CAGGTGGSEQYF
15,NA,TRBV6-5,NA,TRBJ1-1,TGTGCCAGCAGTTACTCGTGGCAGCTGAACACTGAAGCTTTCTTT,CASSYSWQLNTEAFF
18,NA,TRBV2,TRBD2,TRBJ2-7,TGTGCCAGCAGGGCGGGACTAGCGGTCGAGGGGACCGGCTACGAGCAGTACTTC,CASRAGLAVEGTGYEQYF
11,NA,TRBV5-1,NA,TRBJ2-7,TGCGCCAGCAGCTTAGGGACTTCAACCTACTTC,CASSLGTSTYF
15,NA,TRBV6-6,TRBD1,TRBJ1-3,TGTGCCAGCAGTTACAGGGGACAGGGAGAAAACACCATATATTTT,CASSYRGQGENTIYF